The clone carrying this T cell receptor (beta chain) was detected ten times or more. Its specificity is not known. UMIs and sample barcodes were carried by the TCR alpha and TCR beta cDNA libraries that 5'RACE produced using constant-segment primers. TCRdb used MiXCR to reprocess the 5' RACE reads, holding one entry per CDR3 protein. This sample has about 110,000 distinct CDR3 sequences, with 15% to 20% found just once. The data belong to a study of T-cell memory formation after mild COVID-19. Turning to the study itself: TCR clusters were mostly donor specific.

V lost 4 bases and J lost 3; bases outside the gene matches: 2. The CDR3 is made up of 15 amino acids. Germline V CDR1 and CDR2: KGHDR, SFDVKD. General observations from the study: The appearance of some responding clones in pre-infection memory suggested that cross-reactive memory joined. Mainly in CM and EM were contracting CD4+ clones; CD8+ were in EMRA.

The sequencing input was PBMCs or a T cell subset sorted from them (not recorded which). The sequence was collected from a man aged 18 to 29 who had mild COVID-19 (a few samples of this study predate the infection). Cell type and time point are not known. The chain is built from TRBV24-1 and TRBJ2-2, with TRBD2 matching 9 bases. This CDR3 reads CATSEAGGDTGELFF. CDR3 nucleotides: TGTGCCACCAGTGAAGCGGGGGGAGACACCGGGGAGCTGTTTTTT.